The rows below give T cell receptor beta chains drawn from one sample of a study of metastatic and nonmetastatic thyroid tumors. Using MiXCR, TCRdb re-called clones from the PCR reads. Of approximately 20,000 clones detected, 12% appear once; the ten largest clones hold 5.5% to 8%. The sample comprised blood. The receptors were sampled from a male donor with papillary thyroid cancer or a benign thyroid nodule (not recorded which). Some clones in this sample may be carry-over from other donors' samples. The CDR3 runs from the conserved cysteine through the conserved F or W. Fields, in order: clone size, D gene, J gene, V gene, CDR3 DNA, CDR3 protein. D genes are given only for firm matches. Expanded clones are given a class, and other clones once, few, many or no size at all.

clone_size: medium-sized
d_call: -
j_call: TRBJ2-7
v_call: TRBV5-1
cdr3_nt: TGCGCCAGCAGCCGCGGCCTCGAGCAGTACTTC
cdr3_aa: CASSRGLEQYF

clone_size: medium-sized
d_call: TRBD2
j_call: TRBJ2-1
v_call: TRBV12-3/TRBV12-4
cdr3_nt: TGTGCCAGCAGTTCAGATAGCGGGAGGGCCAATGAGCAGTTCTTC
cdr3_aa: CASSSDSGRANEQFF

clone_size: -
d_call: -
j_call: TRBJ1-5
v_call: TRBV30
cdr3_nt: TGTGCCTGGAGTGTACCCTCGGGTCAGCCCCAGCATTTT
cdr3_aa: CAWSVPSGQPQHF

clone_size: many
d_call: TRBD1
j_call: TRBJ1-4
v_call: TRBV19
cdr3_nt: TGTGCCAGTAGTAAAACAGGGGGCAACGTTGAAAAACTGTTTTTT
cdr3_aa: CASSKTGGNVEKLFF

clone_size: many
d_call: -
j_call: TRBJ1-3
v_call: TRBV5-5
cdr3_nt: TGTGCCAGCAGCTTTTCGGACTCTGGAAACACCATATATTTT
cdr3_aa: CASSFSDSGNTIYF

clone_size: many
d_call: -
j_call: TRBJ2-3
v_call: TRBV7-8
cdr3_nt: TGTGCCAGCAGCTTCACAGGGTCCACAGATACGCAGTATTTT
cdr3_aa: CASSFTGSTDTQYF

clone_size: -
d_call: -
j_call: TRBJ2-6
v_call: TRBV12-3/TRBV12-4
cdr3_nt: TGTGCCAGCAGTTTGTATCACTCTGGGGCCAACGTCCTGACTTTC
cdr3_aa: CASSLYHSGANVLTF

clone_size: medium-sized
d_call: -
j_call: TRBJ1-6
v_call: TRBV12-3/TRBV12-4
cdr3_nt: TGTGCCAGCAGTTTACTAAATTCACCCCTCCACTTT
cdr3_aa: CASSLLNSPLHF

clone_size: many
d_call: TRBD1
j_call: TRBJ1-5
v_call: TRBV20-1
cdr3_nt: TGCAGTGTCAAGGGGGCCCAGAATCAGCCCCAGCATTTT
cdr3_aa: CSVKGAQNQPQHF

clone_size: few
d_call: TRBD2
j_call: TRBJ2-2
v_call: TRBV6-1
cdr3_nt: TGTGCCAGCAACCGCGAGCCTAGCGGGAGAGCCGGGGAGCTGTTTTTT
cdr3_aa: CASNREPSGRAGELFF

clone_size: -
d_call: -
j_call: TRBJ2-2
v_call: TRBV5-6
cdr3_nt: TGTGCCGGTACGAGTCGGTGGGGCACCGGGGAGCTGTTTTTT
cdr3_aa: CAGTSRWGTGELFF

clone_size: medium-sized
d_call: -
j_call: TRBJ2-7
v_call: TRBV6-1
cdr3_nt: TGTGCCAGGGTGGGGGAGGTCTACGAGCAGTACTTC
cdr3_aa: CARVGEVYEQYF

clone_size: many
d_call: -
j_call: TRBJ2-1
v_call: TRBV18
cdr3_nt: TGTGCCAGCTCACCGGGCGGGATGAGAGATGAGCAGTTCTTC
cdr3_aa: CASSPGGMRDEQFF

clone_size: once
d_call: TRBD2
j_call: TRBJ2-7
v_call: TRBV11-1
cdr3_nt: TGTGCCAGCAGCTTGGCGGGAGGGGAGTACGAGCAGTACTTC
cdr3_aa: CASSLAGGEYEQYF

clone_size: medium-sized
d_call: -
j_call: TRBJ2-1
v_call: TRBV27
cdr3_nt: TGTGCCAGCAGCGAGAGGAGCTTTAGCTCCTACAATGAGCAGTTCTTC
cdr3_aa: CASSERSFSSYNEQFF

clone_size: many
d_call: -
j_call: TRBJ2-7
v_call: TRBV19
cdr3_nt: TGTGCCAGTAGTCGGGTTGTGTGGGAGTACGAGCAGTACTTC
cdr3_aa: CASSRVVWEYEQYF

clone_size: -
d_call: TRBD2
j_call: TRBJ2-7
v_call: TRBV12-3/TRBV12-4
cdr3_nt: TGTGCCAGCAGGAAGGGACTAGCGGGGGGGCGGAACGAGCAGTACTTC
cdr3_aa: CASRKGLAGGRNEQYF

clone_size: -
d_call: TRBD1
j_call: TRBJ1-3
v_call: TRBV14
cdr3_nt: TGTGCCAGCAGCCAAAGGACAGGTAGAGGAAACACCATATATTTT
cdr3_aa: CASSQRTGRGNTIYF

clone_size: medium-sized
d_call: TRBD1
j_call: TRBJ2-1
v_call: TRBV27
cdr3_nt: TGTGCCAGCAGTCTTGGGACAGTCTACAATGAGCAGTTCTTC
cdr3_aa: CASSLGTVYNEQFF

clone_size: -
d_call: TRBD2
j_call: TRBJ2-1
v_call: TRBV6-5
cdr3_nt: TGTGCCAGCAGTTACCGCTTAACTAGCGGGATGATTAGGCAGTTCTTC
cdr3_aa: CASSYRLTSGMIRQFF

clone_size: many
d_call: -
j_call: TRBJ2-3
v_call: TRBV5-1
cdr3_nt: TGCGCCAGCAGCTTTTGGACAGACACAGATACGCAGTATTTT
cdr3_aa: CASSFWTDTDTQYF

clone_size: many
d_call: -
j_call: TRBJ2-7
v_call: TRBV5-5
cdr3_nt: TGTGCCAGCAGGGTGGGACTTCTCCTCTACGAGCAGTACTTC
cdr3_aa: CASRVGLLLYEQYF

clone_size: few
d_call: -
j_call: TRBJ2-2
v_call: TRBV6-1
cdr3_nt: TGTGCCAGCACCGTAGAACCGGTCACCGGGGAGCTGTTTTTT
cdr3_aa: CASTVEPVTGELFF

clone_size: many
d_call: TRBD1
j_call: TRBJ2-1
v_call: TRBV20-1
cdr3_nt: TGCAGTGCCTTGGACAGGGGGCGCCGAGAGCAGTTCTTC
cdr3_aa: CSALDRGRREQFF

clone_size: -
d_call: -
j_call: TRBJ2-7
v_call: TRBV28
cdr3_nt: TGTGCCAGCAGTCCCCGGGCTCAGGCCTACGAGCAGTACTTC
cdr3_aa: CASSPRAQAYEQYF

clone_size: many
d_call: TRBD2
j_call: TRBJ2-1
v_call: TRBV4-2
cdr3_nt: TGTGCCAGCAGCCAAGGTGGGGGGACTAGTCCCTATGAGCAGTTCTTC
cdr3_aa: CASSQGGGTSPYEQFF